The entry that follows covers one T cell receptor (beta chain) sequence. This clonotype showed up many times. Its antigen remains undetermined. No clone much larger than this one lies a single base away; base qualities are absent. The sample originates from a study of glioma-infiltrating T cells (dated by TCRdb to 2015 to 2016). Background on the whole study: Low-grade gliomas were WHO grade II oligodendrogliomas or astrocytomas, and glioblastomas were WHO grade IV tumors sampled at initial rather than recurrent diagnosis. Glioma patients received dexamethasone for six or fewer days before surgery. Sequencing coverage of 4.5- to 10-fold of 940,000 or so peripheral T cells was targeted for blood libraries. The study sequenced TCR alpha- and beta-chain repertoires from glioma tissue, from non-neoplastic brain tissue and from matched peripheral blood mononuclear cells. To measure divergence between tissue and blood T-cell populations, each tissue-infiltrating repertoire was compared with the peripheral blood repertoire of the same patient. The paired cohort comprised three low-grade glioma patients, 8 or 9 primary glioblastoma patients and three non-glioma patients contributing non-neoplastic brain tissue.

From the cysteine through the phenylalanine, the CDR3 covers 14 amino acids. The retained sequence is limited to the CDR3, 42 bases, with the frame set at the first base. V loses 0 bases, J loses 1 base, and the germline ends lie 8 bases apart. CDR1 and CDR2 were assigned from the germline V gene (reference sequence) as DFQATT and SNEGSKA. TCR alpha and beta CDR3 regions were amplified with the iRepertoire nested amplicon-rescue multiplex PCR (arm-PCR) platform from RNA. The input for one-step reverse transcription and amplification was about 100-400 ng of tissue mRNA or PBMC total RNA. Following bead purification, Illumina adapters were added through a secondary multiplex PCR, and the libraries were then gel-purified between 200 and 400 bp. Demultiplexing relied on internal 6-nucleotide barcodes carried by the libraries. Libraries were sequenced on an Illumina MiSeq with 2x220 or 2x250 nucleotide paired-end reads. Processing in the source paper ran as follows. FLASH 1.2.11 was used to merge paired reads, and BWA-MEM then aligned the reads to the GRCh37 human genome before TRA and TRB reads were extracted. V and J assignment used an IMGT-derived reference of cassette sequences and CDR3 motifs that included pseudogenes. Reads were translated in three frames, and productive CDR3s were defined by a C…FGXG motif without stop codons. Unique combinations of V-J cassette pair and CDR3 amino acid sequence were defined as clonotypes. Filtering of reads was based on Hamming distance, with the threshold set by the sequence error rate of each sample in mapped regions. Starting from the raw public reads, TCRdb applied fastp trimming at Q25, assembled clones with MiXCR and retained in-frame beta chains. Entries that share a CDR3 protein sequence are merged under the most common genes and DNA. These V and J calls derive from TCRdb rather than the authors' analysis. For this sample there are 300,000 to 450,000 distinct CDR3 sequences; 41% appear just once. The ten biggest clones cover 12% of the sample.

General findings and caveats noted by the study authors: Only a very small number of CDR3 sequences turned up in both tissue and blood, a result put down to high CDR3 diversity combined with limited sampling. Patients with low tissue-blood divergence were marked by a signature set of shared blood CDR3 motifs, and this signature set was depleted in highly divergent patients. VJ-independent divergence between tissue and blood was lower than expected in non-neoplastic patients but higher than expected in all gliomas, particularly low-grade gliomas. Group comparisons rested on small numbers: three non-neoplastic, three low-grade glioma and 7 or 8 glioblastoma patients.

Immediately after resection, surgical brain or tumor specimens were cryofrozen in liquid nitrogen, and peripheral blood cells were collected at the same time. This TCR derives from a human donor with low-grade glioma or glioblastoma, undergoing nonglioma brain surgery, or in good health (not recorded which). Sequencing was carried out using glioma tissue, nonneoplastic brain tissue, or PBMCs (not recorded which). This sequence uses TRBV20-1 and TRBJ2-3; the D gene remains uncertain. The DNA is TGCAGTGCTAGAGATAAGGCCCGCACAGATACGCAGTATTTT. It translates as CSARDKARTDTQYF.